The 14 T cell receptor beta chains reported below all come from one sample, sequenced in a study of shared clonotypes between healthy human individuals. Generated by immunoSEQ multiplex PCR, the TCRdb table keeps only in-frame clones and is missing some. The data show 600,000 or so clones, roughly 95% seen once. Naive CD8 cells, CD45RO-negative and positively selected for CCR7, excluded terminally differentiated effector memory CD45RA+ cells. Sequencing was carried out using naive CD8+ T cells sorted from blood. The receptor set was obtained from a woman younger than 45 in good health.

This clone appeared a single time. The J gene is TRBJ2-5, the V gene TRBV4-2; maybe TRBD2 (6 bases). V was trimmed by 0 bases and J by 1 base, leaving 9 bases between them. The CDR3 runs 15 residues. Looked up from germline, CDR1 is LGHNA and CDR2 is YNFKEQ. CDR3 residues: CASSQEVAVQETQYF. DNA for the CDR3: TGTGCCAGCAGCCAAGAGGTAGCGGTCCAAGAGACCCAGTACTTC.

The genes are TRBV25-1 and TRBJ2-7; TRBD1 matches at 8 bases. V shed 3 bases and J 1 base; nucleotides not matched to a gene: 5. Germline V gives CDR1 MGHDK, CDR2 SYGVNS. The CDR3 consists of 15 residues. The CDR3 sequence: CASSESQGASYEQYF. The CDR3 DNA follows: TGTGCCAGCAGTGAGTCGCAGGGGGCTTCCTACGAGCAGTACTTC.

This clone was recorded only once. CDR3: CACGGSYEQYF. The DNA for the CDR3 is TGTGCCTGCGGCGGGAGCTACGAGCAGTACTTC. The chain is built from TRBV19 and TRBJ2-7, with TRBD2 identical over 7 bases. The CDR3 contains 11 residues. The J segment lost 3 bases and the V segment lost 11 bases, leaving 4 bases of the junction unmatched. Germline V gene data show CDR1 as LNHDA and CDR2 as SQIVND (reference sequence).

This chain joins TRBV13 and TRBJ2-7, with 13 nucleotides matching TRBD2. The ends lost 4 bases at V and 2 bases at J; junction bases unmatched: 2. Germline loops: CDR1 PRHDT, CDR2 FYEKMQ (reference sequence). The CDR3 loop spans 15 amino acids. CDR3 protein: CASSSGTSGTYEQYF. CDR3 sequence (DNA): TGTGCCAGCAGCTCGGGGACTAGCGGGACCTACGAGCAGTACTTC.

There are a few counts of this clone. The gene calls are TRBV5-1 and TRBJ2-7, with D possibly being TRBD2 (5 bases). The germline CDR1 and CDR2 sequences are SGHRS and YFSETQ. The CDR3 is 15 residues long. V shed 0 bases and J shed 5 bases, with 15 bases lying between them. CDR3 bases: TGCGCCAGCAGCTTGGCGGACTGGCTTACGCACGAGCAGTACTTC. Amino acid sequence: CASSLADWLTHEQYF.

The chain is built from TRBV27 and TRBJ2-5; no definite D call. The J call may be mistaken, given a closer DNA end match to TRBJ2-7. The CDR3 sequence is 13 residues long. Germline-derived CDR1 and CDR2 are MNHEY and SMNVEV (reference sequence). This chain's CDR3 is CASSNFPSYEQYF. The CDR3 DNA reads TGTGCCAGCAGTAATTTCCCATCCTACGAGCAGTACTTC.

On this clone itself: One end of the junction fails to match germline, which may point to a read error. The chain carries TRBV5-6 and TRBJ2-7; TRBD2 is a possible D gene (6 bases). The CDR3 spans 11 residues. Germline V gene data show CDR1 as SGHDT and CDR2 as YYEEEE. The CDR3 protein is CASSVTGTFTF. CDR3 coding DNA: TGTGCCAGCAGCGTGACCGGGACTTTTACCTTC.

This chain connects TRBV13 to TRBJ1-2, with a possible D match to TRBD1 (5 bases). V shed 5 bases and J shed 0 bases, with 19 bases lying between them. This CDR3 comprises 17 residues. Germline V gene sequence: CDR1 PRHDT, CDR2 FYEKMQ (reference sequence). CDR3 bases: TGTGCCAGCAGCCCCACCGGGACCCAGGGAACTAACTATGGCTACACCTTC. This gives the protein CASSPTGTQGTNYGYTF.

The genes are TRBV13 and TRBJ2-7; TRBD1 might be the D (5 bases). V was clipped by 4 bases and J by 4 bases, with 17 bases between them. CDR3 length: 15 residues. Germline V gene sequence: CDR1 PRHDT, CDR2 FYEKMQ (reference sequence). In DNA, the CDR3 is TGTGCCAGCAGCTCTACACAGGCGAGGATTTACGAGCAGTACTTC. It specifies CASSSTQARIYEQYF. Supplemented by reference TRBV13 and TRBJ2-7, the full variable domain reads AAGVIQSPRHLIKEKRETATLKCYPIPRHDTVYWYQQGPGQDPQFLISFYEKMQSDKGSIPDRFSAQQFSDYHSELNMSSLELGDSALYFCASSSTQARIYEQYFGPGTRLTVT.

The chain uses TRBV14 and TRBJ2-3; D may correspond to TRBD1 or TRBD2 (5 bases each). This CDR3 region has 16 residues. V was cut by 0 bases and J by 3 bases, with 13 bases left in between. Germline V gene sequence: CDR1 SGHDN, CDR2 FVKESK. DNA of the CDR3: TGTGCCAGCAGCCAAGAACGGGACCCATGGACAGATACGCAGTATTTT. Protein product: CASSQERDPWTDTQYF. The variable domain in full, completed from reference TRBV14 and TRBJ2-3, reads EAGVTQFPSHSVIEKGQTVTLRCDPISGHDNLYWYRRVMGKEIKFLLHFVKESKQDESGMPNNRFLAERTGGTYSTLKVQPAELEDSGVYFCASSQERDPWTDTQYFGPGTRLTVL.

This clone was observed once. The chain is built from TRBV5-1 and TRBJ1-1; 8 bases agree with TRBD1. This CDR3 contains 15 residues. J gave up 10 bases and V 2 bases, and 13 bases lay outside the gene matches. Germline V lookup: CDR1 SGHRS, CDR2 YFSETQ. The CDR3 DNA sequence: TGCGCCAGCAGCTTAGGCACTCCCGACAGGGGACTAGCTTTCTTT. This encodes CASSLGTPDRGLAFF.

This clone was found a few times. The chain links TRBV7-6 to TRBJ1-5; D might be TRBD1 (5 bases). Trimming left V 5 bases short and J 7 bases short, with 18 bases between. CDR1 is SGHVS, CDR2 FNYEAQ, per germline. This CDR3 is 15 amino acids long. Here the CDR3 reads CASSSTGGAGQPQHF. Here the CDR3 DNA reads TGTGCCAGCAGCAGCACGGGAGGGGCCGGGCAGCCCCAGCATTTT.

The rearrangement joins TRBV13 to TRBJ1-2; 8 bases line up with TRBD1. Germline-derived CDR1 and CDR2 are PRHDT and FYEKMQ (reference sequence). CDR3 length equals 15 residues. V dropped 0 bases and J dropped 8; count of bases not matched to a gene: 8. This CDR3 reads CASSLGPDRVHGYTF. For the CDR3, the DNA is TGTGCCAGCAGCTTAGGCCCGGACAGGGTCCACGGCTACACCTTC.

V gene TRBV5-6 combines with J gene TRBJ2-7, with D unresolved. The germline gives CDR1 SGHDT, CDR2 YYEEEE. There are 13 residues in the CDR3. V was pared by 4 bases and J by 3 bases, with 11 bases between. CDR3 sequence reads: CASSPDGFYEQYF. The CDR3 nucleotides are TGTGCCAGCAGCCCCGACGGGTTCTACGAGCAGTACTTC.